This passage covers 8 T cell receptor beta chains from one sample sequenced in a study of blood T cell repertoires in COVID-19. Clones were read by immunoSEQ multiplex PCR, and TCRdb kept only the in-frame ones, dropping some. The sample lists 75,000 to 90,000 clones, 88% occurring once. Material for sequencing was peripheral blood. These receptors originate from an older man with acute or convalescent COVID-19.

The chain combines TRBV6-5 with TRBJ2-7; possibly TRBD2 for D (5 bases). Germline CDR1 and CDR2: MNHEY and SVGAGI. V lost 6 bases and J lost 2, with 11 bases in between. This CDR3 has 13 residues. CDR3 loop: CASRTDFPYEQYF. The CDR3 DNA is TGTGCCAGCAGAACGGACTTTCCCTACGAGCAGTACTTC.

This chain uses TRBV30 with TRBJ2-7; a weak D match, TRBD1 (6 bases). The germline V gene encodes CDR1 GTSNPN and CDR2 SVGIG (reference sequence). Trimming stripped 3 bases from V and 6 bases from J, with 18 bases between. This CDR3 has 14 residues. The CDR3 loop reads CAWREWQGRREQYF. The CDR3 region has the DNA TGTGCCTGGAGGGAGTGGCAGGGGCGTCGCGAGCAGTACTTC.

The chain uses TRBV27 and TRBJ2-6; TRBD2 is a possible D gene (6 bases). Per the germline V gene, CDR1 is MNHEY and CDR2 is SMNVEV (reference sequence). The V and J ends lost 2 bases and 1 base respectively, with 12 bases between them. This CDR3 contains 17 residues. The CDR3 is CASSLGGPQSGANVLTF. CDR3 DNA: TGTGCCAGCAGTTTAGGAGGGCCCCAATCTGGGGCCAACGTCCTGACTTTC.

The chain carries TRBV7-9 and TRBJ1-1; no clear D. CDR3 length: 12 amino acids. Between the trimmed V and J ends, which lost 2 bases and 3 bases, there was a span of 4 bases. CDR1 is SEHNR and CDR2 is FQNEAQ in the germline V gene (reference sequence). The CDR3 region has the DNA TGTGCCAGCAGCTTACTCCACACTGAAGCTTTCTTT. This encodes CASSLLHTEAFF.

This chain joins TRBV9 and TRBJ1-6, with a weak D call TRBD1 (5 bases). Deletions cut 5 bases from V and 7 bases from J, with 13 bases between. Germline-derived CDR1 and CDR2 are SGDLS and YYNGEE. This CDR3 has 14 residues. CDR3 nucleotides: TGTGCCAGCAGTAGGGACGGGAGAAATTCACCCCTCCACTTT. Protein sequence: CASSRDGRNSPLHF.

This clone was recorded once. The rearrangement uses TRBV14 and TRBJ1-1; D not certain. With 4 bases removed from V and 0 bases from J, the gap between germline ends came to 6 bases. This CDR3 spans 13 amino acids. CDR1 SGHDN and CDR2 FVKESK come from the germline V gene. CDR3 amino acids: CASSLELNTEAFF. DNA for the CDR3: TGTGCCAGCAGCCTTGAGTTGAACACTGAAGCTTTCTTT. Drawing the rest from reference TRBV14 and TRBJ1-1, the complete variable domain is EAGVTQFPSHSVIEKGQTVTLRCDPISGHDNLYWYRRVMGKEIKFLLHFVKESKQDESGMPNNRFLAERTGGTYSTLKVQPAELEDSGVYFCASSLELNTEAFFGQGTRLTVV.

This chain connects TRBV7-2 to TRBJ1-4; unclear D gene. This CDR3 has 16 residues. Trimming pared 1 base from V and 4 bases from J, leaving 13 bases between. Germline V gene data show CDR1 as SGHTA and CDR2 as FQGNSA. The CDR3 nucleotides are TGTGCCAGCAGCTTAGTAGCAGACGGGTTTAATGAAAAACTGTTTTTT. Translating gives CASSLVADGFNEKLFF.

In regard to this clone: Other nucleotide sequences in the sample specify the same CDR3. The J gene is TRBJ2-7, the V gene TRBV5-1, with TRBD2 matching over 13 bases. V lost 0 bases to trimming and J lost 3 bases; unmatched junction nucleotides: 0. Germline-derived CDR1 and CDR2 are SGHRS and YFSETQ. This CDR3 contains 15 residues. CDR3 sequence (DNA): TGCGCCAGCAGCTTGGGGACTAGCGGGAGCTACGAGCAGTACTTC. Translation: CASSLGTSGSYEQYF.